Below, 20 T cell receptor beta chains from the same sample are listed, as sequenced in a study of T and B cells in COVID-19 patients. TRB rearrangements were amplified by multiplex PCR with BIOMED2 TRB-A/B primers. TCRdb reprocessed the multiplex PCR reads with MiXCR, giving one entry per CDR3 protein. The profile shows several thousand distinct CDR3 sequences, more than 25% of them singletons. TRB was amplified from approximately 250-480 ng of blood genomic DNA. Sequencing was carried out using blood. The receptors were gathered from a human donor who had recovered from COVID-19.

Sample share makes this clonotype medium-sized. The CDR3 DNA reads TGTGCCAGCAGTTACAGGGGCCCTGAATCACCCCTCCACTTT. The encoded protein is CASSYRGPESPLHF. This chain uses TRBV6-5 with TRBJ1-6, with a tentative D call TRBD1 (5 bases). V lost 2 bases and J 10 bases, leaving 12 bases between the germline ends. Germline CDR1 reads MNHEY; CDR2 reads SVGAGI. This CDR3 comprises 14 residues.

V gene TRBV7-9 combines with J gene TRBJ2-5; D unclear. Germline V lookup: CDR1 SEHNR, CDR2 FQNEAQ (reference sequence). The CDR3 runs 12 residues. The germline V and J ends were trimmed by 6 bases and 5 bases, with 10 bases remaining between them. CDR3 in DNA: TGTGCCAGCAGGCCTCCCGGGGAGACCCAGTACTTC. Amino acid sequence: CASRPPGETQYF. Full variable domain (remainder filled in from reference TRBV7-9 and TRBJ2-5): DTGVSQNPRHKITKRGQNVTFRCDPISEHNRLYWYRQTLGQGPEFLTYFQNEAQLEKSRLLSDRFSAERPKGSFSTLEIQRTEQGDSAMYLCASRPPGETQYFGPGTRLLVL.

A remark on this clonotype: Compared with germline, one end of the junction differs, possibly owing to a read error. The chain combines TRBV27 with TRBJ2-1; D is undetermined. This CDR3 has 14 residues. Germline V lookup: CDR1 MNHEY, CDR2 SMNVEV (reference sequence). The CDR3 DNA is TGTGCCAGCAGCCCATCGGGTTCCTACAATAAGCAGTTCTTC. Translation: CASSPSGSYNKQFF.

The chain is built from TRBV5-1 and TRBJ1-1; 11 bases fit TRBD1. With 4 bases clipped from V and 6 bases from J, the junction kept 17 bases outside the gene matches. This CDR3 contains 18 residues. CDR1 is SGHRS, CDR2 YFSETQ, per germline. The CDR3 bases are TGCGCCAGCAGCCACACCTTTGTACCTTCGGGACAGGGGGCTGAAGCTTTCTTT. Translating it yields CASSHTFVPSGQGAEAFF.

This clonotype is categorized as medium-sized. The rearrangement uses TRBV6-6 and TRBJ2-1; 8 bases align to TRBD1. This CDR3 has 14 amino acids. Germline V lookup: CDR1 MNHNY, CDR2 SVGAGI (reference sequence). J was trimmed by 7 bases and V by 6 bases; bases with no gene match: 8. This CDR3 reads CASRSDRERNEQFF. The CDR3 coding sequence is TGTGCCAGCAGATCGGACAGGGAGCGGAATGAGCAGTTCTTC.

By frequency in the sample, this clonotype is medium-sized. V and J are TRBV6-5 and TRBJ1-6; TRBD1 agrees at 9 bases. The CDR3 runs 17 residues. V was pared by 6 bases and J by 6 bases, with 12 bases of the junction left unmatched. CDR1 is MNHEY and CDR2 is SVGAGI in the germline V gene. The CDR3 spells CASRSLAGTGINSPLHF. The CDR3 DNA sequence: TGTGCCAGCAGATCGTTGGCCGGGACAGGGATTAATTCACCCCTCCACTTT.

By share, this clonotype counts as medium-sized. The chain carries TRBV10-3 and TRBJ2-5, with D uncertain. The V and J ends lost 4 bases and 5 bases respectively, with 17 bases between them. The CDR3 totals 15 residues. CDR1 is ENHRY and CDR2 is SYGVKD in the germline V gene. For the CDR3, the DNA is TGTGCCATCAGTGGGACCGCCGAGTCCTGGGAGACCCAGTACTTC. Protein: CAISGTAESWETQYF.

This clonotype was detected only a few times. The V and J genes are TRBV27 and TRBJ1-1; the match to TRBD1 covers 10 bases. Looked up from germline, CDR1 is MNHEY and CDR2 is SMNVEV (reference sequence). With V trimmed by 3 bases and J by 4 bases, 14 bases remained unmatched. This CDR3 is built from 18 residues. The CDR3 sequence is CASSFRGQGFGIRTEAFF. The CDR3 nucleotides are TGTGCCAGCAGTTTTAGGGGACAGGGGTTTGGGATTCGCACTGAAGCTTTCTTT.

The chain has TRBV6-5 and TRBJ1-1, with D uncertain. The CDR3 is made up of 13 amino acids. Deletions cut 5 bases from V and 0 bases from J, with 7 bases between. From germline, CDR1 is MNHEY and CDR2 SVGAGI. CDR3 sequence reads: CASSTGLNTEAFF. The CDR3 bases are TGTGCCAGCAGTACGGGTCTGAACACTGAAGCTTTCTTT.

In this sample, this clonotype turned up a few times. V gene TRBV5-6 combines with J gene TRBJ2-7; D is tentatively TRBD1 or TRBD2 (5 bases each). The CDR3 covers 16 residues. V was pared by 4 bases and J by 2 bases, with 19 bases between. Germline lookup yields CDR1 SGHDT and CDR2 YYEEEE. The CDR3 DNA sequence: TGTGCCAGCAGCGGGGGTAATTCGGGCCCTGCCTACGAGCAGTACTTC. It translates to CASSGGNSGPAYEQYF.

V gene TRBV5-1 combines with J gene TRBJ2-5; D not resolved. With 4 bases removed from V and 0 bases from J, the gap between germline ends came to 13 bases. Germline V CDR1 and CDR2: SGHRS, YFSETQ. This CDR3 spans 15 amino acids. This CDR3 reads CASSALTAHQETQYF. DNA for the CDR3: TGCGCCAGCAGCGCTCTCACAGCCCACCAAGAGACCCAGTACTTC.

This clonotype has just a few counts. The chain joins TRBV5-1 to TRBJ1-2, with unresolved D. Germline lookup yields CDR1 SGHRS and CDR2 YFSETQ. CDR3 length: 13 residues. Trimming took off 2 bases at V and 2 bases at J, with 7 bases between the two ends. CDR3 amino acids: CASSFGQNYGYTF. The DNA of the CDR3 is TGCGCCAGCAGCTTCGGGCAGAACTATGGCTACACCTTC.

By sample fraction, this clonotype is medium-sized. V is TRBV18 and J is TRBJ1-2; D gene ambiguous. Germline CDR1 is KGHSH and CDR2 is LQKENI. The CDR3 runs to 13 residues. Trimming pared 3 bases from V and 4 bases from J, leaving 9 bases between. This chain's CDR3 is CASSPDPIYGYTF. CDR3 DNA sequence: TGTGCCAGCTCACCGGATCCCATCTATGGCTACACCTTC. Using reference TRBV18 and TRBJ1-2 for the parts outside the CDR3, the full variable domain is NAGVMQNPRHLVRRRGQEARLRCSPMKGHSHVYWYRQLPEEGLKFMVYLQKENIIDESGMPKERFSAEFPKEGPSILRIQQVVRGDSAAYFCASSPDPIYGYTFGSGTRLTVV.

This chain connects TRBV10-3 to TRBJ1-2; D possibly corresponds to TRBD1 (5 bases). The CDR3 length is 14 residues. V lost 0 bases to trimming and J lost 6 bases, with 11 bases between them. From germline, CDR1 is ENHRY and CDR2 SYGVKD. The CDR3 loop reads CAISESRTSHGYTF. CDR3 in DNA: TGTGCCATCAGTGAGTCGAGGACAAGTCATGGCTACACCTTC.

This clonotype has a handful of counts. The chain has TRBV5-6 and TRBJ1-2; maybe TRBD1 (6 bases). This CDR3 comprises 17 residues. Trimming shortened V by 3 bases and J by 4 bases, and 22 bases separated the two germline ends. Germline V gene lookup returns CDR1 SGHDT and CDR2 YYEEEE. CDR3 bases: TGTGCCAGCAGCTCCCCTTCAACAGGGCCGGCTGGCTATGGCTACACCTTC. This translates into CASSSPSTGPAGYGYTF.

This clonotype was counted only a few times. V usage is TRBV5-1 and J usage is TRBJ1-5; the D is unclear. The CDR3 sequence is 15 residues long. Germline V gene sequence: CDR1 SGHRS, CDR2 YFSETQ. V was clipped by 0 bases and J by 0 bases, with 7 bases between them. CDR3 coding DNA: TGCGCCAGCAGCTTGGAAGGTAGTAGCAATCAGCCCCAGCATTTT. It specifies CASSLEGSSNQPQHF.

This clonotype counts as medium-sized. The chain uses TRBV5-5 and TRBJ2-7; D remains unclear. Trimming cost V 2 bases and J 2 bases, with 8 bases left between them. The CDR3 covers 13 residues. CDR1 is SGHKS and CDR2 is YYEKEE in the germline V gene (reference sequence). This CDR3 is CASSLPSPYEQYF. The DNA for the CDR3 is TGTGCCAGCAGCTTACCCAGTCCCTACGAGCAGTACTTC.

This clonotype is classed as medium-sized. The J gene is TRBJ2-7, the V gene TRBV18, with D possibly called TRBD1 or TRBD2 (6 bases each). CDR1 KGHSH and CDR2 LQKENI come from the germline V gene. V gave up 3 bases and J gave up 13 bases, with 22 bases separating them. The CDR3 has 14 residues. The DNA of the CDR3 is TGTGCCAGCTCACCTATCCGGGGGCGTCCTCCGTTATACGTC. Amino acids: CASSPIRGRPPLYV.

By sample fraction, this clonotype is medium-sized. The chain couples TRBV12-3 or TRBV12-4 to TRBJ1-6, with 7 bases fitting TRBD1. V lost 6 bases to trimming and J lost 9 bases; unmatched junction nucleotides: 5. The CDR3 length is 13 residues. The CDR3 reads CASRGSGGSPLHF. The CDR3 DNA reads as TGTGCCAGCAGGGGGTCAGGGGGTTCACCCCTCCACTTT.

In its sample, this clonotype was seen many times. V is TRBV30 and J is TRBJ1-5; 12 positions agree with TRBD1. J lost 11 bases, V lost 1 base, and 12 bases had no gene match. CDR3 length: 16 residues. The V gene's germline CDR1 is GTSNPN and CDR2 SVGIG (reference sequence). DNA for the CDR3: TGTGCCTGGAGTGGGACGGGACAGGGGGCCCTCAGGGCCCAGCATTTT. Protein product: CAWSGTGQGALRAQHF.